This is a list of T cell receptor beta chains from one sample in a study of blood T cell repertoires in COVID-19. Sequencing was performed with immunoSEQ multiplex PCR; in TCRdb, only in-frame clones are kept and a portion is missing. The data hold 250,000 to 300,000 clones, with approximately 78% observed a single time. Material: PBMCs or T cells enriched from blood (not recorded which). Receptors originate from a man aged 35 to 55 who had been exposed to COVID-19. Both conserved end residues are part of each CDR3. The D gene is left open where the match is weak. The listing skips clone size in some rows; elsewhere it reads once, few, many or a size class.

clone size: few
V gene: TRBV18
J gene: TRBJ1-4
D gene: .
CDR3 DNA: TGTGCCAGCTCACCATCAGACGTATCTAGCCTAAGGCATGAAAAACTGTTTTTT
CDR3 protein: CASSPSDVSSLRHEKLFF

clone size: .
V gene: TRBV5-4
J gene: TRBJ2-3
D gene: TRBD2
CDR3 DNA: TGTGCCAGCAGCTTGGGACTAGCGGGAGCCGATACGCAGTATTTT
CDR3 protein: CASSLGLAGADTQYF

clone size: .
V gene: TRBV18
J gene: TRBJ2-1
D gene: TRBD2
CDR3 DNA: TGTGCCAGCTCATTGGGACTAGCGGGCTCCTACAATGAGCAGTTCTTC
CDR3 protein: CASSLGLAGSYNEQFF

clone size: .
V gene: TRBV12-5
J gene: TRBJ2-7
D gene: .
CDR3 DNA: TGTGCTAGTGGTTTGGTCCTGGGCGATGAGCAGTACTTC
CDR3 protein: CASGLVLGDEQYF

clone size: .
V gene: TRBV29-1
J gene: TRBJ1-5
D gene: TRBD1
CDR3 DNA: TGCAGCGTCTTAACAGGGGTGGGGAGCCCCCAGCATTTT
CDR3 protein: CSVLTGVGSPQHF

clone size: .
V gene: TRBV6-1
J gene: TRBJ2-1
D gene: .
CDR3 DNA: TGTGCCAGCAGTGAAGGACCCGGCGGGTTCAATGAGCAGTTCTTC
CDR3 protein: CASSEGPGGFNEQFF

clone size: .
V gene: TRBV30
J gene: TRBJ1-2
D gene: .
CDR3 DNA: TGTGCCTGGAGGACAGCAGGGGCCTCTCTCTATGGCTACACCTTC
CDR3 protein: CAWRTAGASLYGYTF

clone size: .
V gene: TRBV9
J gene: TRBJ2-3
D gene: TRBD2
CDR3 DNA: TGTGCCAGCAGCGCACAGCGGGAGTATCATACGCAGTATTTT
CDR3 protein: CASSAQREYHTQYF

clone size: .
V gene: TRBV5-1
J gene: TRBJ2-7
D gene: .
CDR3 DNA: TGCGCCAGCAGCTTGGAGGGCAGGGTCCCCGTCTCCTACGAGCAGTACTTC
CDR3 protein: CASSLEGRVPVSYEQYF

clone size: .
V gene: TRBV6-5
J gene: TRBJ1-4
D gene: .
CDR3 DNA: TGTGCCAGCAGTTACTCGGGCAGGAATGAAAAACTGTTTTTT
CDR3 protein: CASSYSGRNEKLFF

clone size: .
V gene: TRBV3-1/TRBV3-2
J gene: TRBJ1-1
D gene: .
CDR3 DNA: TGTGCCAGCAGCAACGGGGTGGGCCACGAAGCTTTCTTT
CDR3 protein: CASSNGVGHEAFF

clone size: .
V gene: TRBV5-4
J gene: TRBJ1-3
D gene: TRBD1
CDR3 DNA: TGTGCCAGCAGCTTACAGGGGGCGGGAAACACCATATATTTT
CDR3 protein: CASSLQGAGNTIYF

clone size: once
V gene: TRBV29-1
J gene: TRBJ1-1
D gene: .
CDR3 DNA: TGCAGCGTTGGGGTTAATGGGGCCGGGACTGAAGCTTTCTTT
CDR3 protein: CSVGVNGAGTEAFF

clone size: .
V gene: TRBV5-1
J gene: TRBJ1-3
D gene: TRBD1
CDR3 DNA: TGCGCCAGCAGCTTGGGGACAGGGGGAAACACCATATATTTT
CDR3 protein: CASSLGTGGNTIYF

clone size: few
V gene: TRBV4-1
J gene: TRBJ1-3
D gene: .
CDR3 DNA: TGCGCCAGCAGCCAAGAGGAGGGTTTGGCATCTGGAAACACCATATATTTT
CDR3 protein: CASSQEEGLASGNTIYF

clone size: .
V gene: TRBV4-1
J gene: TRBJ2-7
D gene: .
CDR3 DNA: TGCGCCAGCAGCCAAGTTAGTGTCGACGAGCAGTACTTC
CDR3 protein: CASSQVSVDEQYF

clone size: .
V gene: TRBV7-6
J gene: TRBJ2-5
D gene: TRBD2
CDR3 DNA: TGTGCCAGCAGCCGACGCTCTAGCGGGCAAGAGACCCAGTACTTC
CDR3 protein: CASSRRSSGQETQYF

clone size: .
V gene: TRBV7-8
J gene: TRBJ2-7
D gene: .
CDR3 DNA: TGTGCCAGCAGCCGACCGACTACTTACGAGCAGTACTTC
CDR3 protein: CASSRPTTYEQYF

clone size: .
V gene: TRBV21-1
J gene: TRBJ1-5
D gene: .
CDR3 DNA: TGTGCCAGCAGCAAAGCGGACACCCGCAATTTTCAGCCCCAGCATTTT
CDR3 protein: CASSKADTRNFQPQHF

clone size: few
V gene: TRBV14
J gene: TRBJ2-3
D gene: .
CDR3 DNA: TGTGCCAGCAGTACCGGGGAACTAACAGATACGCAGTATTTT
CDR3 protein: CASSTGELTDTQYF

clone size: .
V gene: TRBV11-2
J gene: TRBJ2-5
D gene: TRBD1
CDR3 DNA: TGTGCCAGCAGCTTAGTTCCCGGGCAGGGGGTTGGACAAGAGACCCAGTACTTC
CDR3 protein: CASSLVPGQGVGQETQYF

clone size: .
V gene: TRBV3-1/TRBV3-2
J gene: TRBJ1-1
D gene: .
CDR3 DNA: TGTGCCAGCAGCCAAGTAGAGGGTATCTCTGAAGCTTTCTTT
CDR3 protein: CASSQVEGISEAFF

clone size: .
V gene: TRBV24-1
J gene: TRBJ1-2
D gene: TRBD1
CDR3 DNA: TGTGCCACCAGTGATTGGGACAGGGATGGCTACACCTTC
CDR3 protein: CATSDWDRDGYTF

clone size: .
V gene: TRBV19
J gene: TRBJ1-5
D gene: .
CDR3 DNA: TGTGCCAGTACCCGTTCTGGCAATCAGCCCCAGCATTTT
CDR3 protein: CASTRSGNQPQHF

clone size: once
V gene: TRBV5-4
J gene: TRBJ2-1
D gene: TRBD1
CDR3 DNA: TGTGCCAGCAGCTTGACAGGGGGCAATGAGCAGTTCTTC
CDR3 protein: CASSLTGGNEQFF

clone size: .
V gene: TRBV25-1
J gene: TRBJ1-6
D gene: .
CDR3 DNA: TGTGCCAGCAGTGCGGGAGGGACGGAGAATTCACCCCTCCACTTT
CDR3 protein: CASSAGGTENSPLHF

clone size: .
V gene: TRBV30
J gene: TRBJ2-7
D gene: .
CDR3 DNA: TGTGCCTTAAAGACAGGCGAGACTTACGAGCAGTACTTC
CDR3 protein: CALKTGETYEQYF

clone size: .
V gene: TRBV5-1
J gene: TRBJ2-6
D gene: TRBD2
CDR3 DNA: TGCGCCAGCAGAAGTGCGGGGGCTGGGGCCAACGTCCTGACTTTC
CDR3 protein: CASRSAGAGANVLTF

clone size: .
V gene: TRBV11-3
J gene: TRBJ1-1
D gene: .
CDR3 DNA: TGTGCCAGCAGCCTGTGGAGTAATCAAGCTTTCTTT
CDR3 protein: CASSLWSNQAFF

clone size: few
V gene: TRBV30
J gene: TRBJ2-7
D gene: TRBD1
CDR3 DNA: TGTGCCTGGGGGACCGGGACAGACTCCTACGAGCAGTACTTC
CDR3 protein: CAWGTGTDSYEQYF

clone size: .
V gene: TRBV2
J gene: TRBJ2-1
D gene: TRBD1
CDR3 DNA: TGTGCCAGCCGACAGGGTCATTCACCAGGATACAATGAGCAGTTCTTC
CDR3 protein: CASRQGHSPGYNEQFF

clone size: .
V gene: TRBV29-1
J gene: TRBJ2-7
D gene: .
CDR3 DNA: TGCAGCGTCCTCCCGCAGGGCAAGTTTGGTGGCGAGCAGTACTTC
CDR3 protein: CSVLPQGKFGGEQYF

clone size: .
V gene: TRBV30
J gene: TRBJ1-1
D gene: .
CDR3 DNA: TGTGCCTGGAGTCCCCCCCTGGGGAGGCCTGGAGCTTTCTTT
CDR3 protein: CAWSPPLGRPGAFF

clone size: .
V gene: TRBV27
J gene: TRBJ1-1
D gene: .
CDR3 DNA: TGTGCCAGCAGTCCGGGGATCGGCACTGAAGCTTTCTTT
CDR3 protein: CASSPGIGTEAFF

clone size: .
V gene: TRBV19
J gene: TRBJ2-7
D gene: .
CDR3 DNA: TGTGCCAGTACCCCGACAGGTCCGGGCGAGCAGTACTTC
CDR3 protein: CASTPTGPGEQYF

clone size: .
V gene: TRBV20-1
J gene: TRBJ1-5
D gene: .
CDR3 DNA: TGCAGTGCTAGTGACGGGGATCAGCCCCAGCATTTT
CDR3 protein: CSASDGDQPQHF

clone size: .
V gene: TRBV5-6
J gene: TRBJ1-2
D gene: TRBD1
CDR3 DNA: TGTGCTACGCAATTGAGGGGGCTTTATGGCTACACCTTC
CDR3 protein: CATQLRGLYGYTF

clone size: .
V gene: TRBV27
J gene: TRBJ1-2
D gene: TRBD1
CDR3 DNA: TGTGCCAGCAGATTCCGGGACAGGGGCAGGGGCTACACCTTC
CDR3 protein: CASRFRDRGRGYTF

clone size: .
V gene: TRBV5-4
J gene: TRBJ2-3
D gene: .
CDR3 DNA: TGTGCCAGCAGCTGGAGGGGCACAGATACGCAGTATTTT
CDR3 protein: CASSWRGTDTQYF

clone size: .
V gene: TRBV4-1
J gene: TRBJ2-7
D gene: .
CDR3 DNA: TGCGCCAGCAGCCAAATGTTCGGGTTCTACGGCTACGAGCAGTACTTC
CDR3 protein: CASSQMFGFYGYEQYF

clone size: .
V gene: TRBV5-1
J gene: TRBJ2-1
D gene: TRBD1
CDR3 DNA: TGCGCCAGCAGCTCCCGGGACAGGGGGCGAAATGAGCAGTTCTTC
CDR3 protein: CASSSRDRGRNEQFF

clone size: once
V gene: TRBV7-3
J gene: TRBJ2-1
D gene: .
CDR3 DNA: TGTGCCAGCAGCTCCCCCCTGAGTGAGCAGTTCTTC
CDR3 protein: CASSSPLSEQFF

clone size: .
V gene: TRBV9
J gene: TRBJ2-1
D gene: .
CDR3 DNA: TGTGCCAGCAGCGCGAGCGGCACCCTCCTTGGGAATGAGCAGTTCTTC
CDR3 protein: CASSASGTLLGNEQFF

clone size: .
V gene: TRBV12-5
J gene: TRBJ2-5
D gene: .
CDR3 DNA: TGTGCTAGTCTCTCAGGGGGGCAAGAGACCCAGTACTTC
CDR3 protein: CASLSGGQETQYF

clone size: .
V gene: TRBV14
J gene: TRBJ2-3
D gene: .
CDR3 DNA: TGTGCCAGCAGCCAATCCTCAGATACGCAGTATTTT
CDR3 protein: CASSQSSDTQYF

clone size: .
V gene: TRBV11-3
J gene: TRBJ1-2
D gene: .
CDR3 DNA: TGTGCCAGCAGCTTAGATCTGCTAGGGACACCGGGCAACTATGGCTACACCTTC
CDR3 protein: CASSLDLLGTPGNYGYTF

clone size: .
V gene: TRBV11-3
J gene: TRBJ2-1
D gene: TRBD1
CDR3 DNA: TGTGCCAGCAGCCTCCTCGGGGACAGGGGCTACAATGAGCAGTTCTTC
CDR3 protein: CASSLLGDRGYNEQFF

clone size: once
V gene: TRBV6-5
J gene: TRBJ2-2
D gene: .
CDR3 DNA: TGTGCCAGCACCAGGTTGAACACCGGGGAGCTGTTTTTT
CDR3 protein: CASTRLNTGELFF

clone size: .
V gene: TRBV27
J gene: TRBJ1-1
D gene: .
CDR3 DNA: TGTGCCAGCAGTTTTGTGTCGCCGGGGGAAGCTTTCTTT
CDR3 protein: CASSFVSPGEAFF

clone size: many
V gene: TRBV5-5
J gene: TRBJ2-3
D gene: TRBD2
CDR3 DNA: TGTGCCAGCAGCTTAGGGACTAGCGGGCTCACAGATACGCAGTATTTT
CDR3 protein: CASSLGTSGLTDTQYF

clone size: .
V gene: TRBV11-3
J gene: TRBJ2-1
D gene: TRBD2
CDR3 DNA: TGTGCCAGCAGCTTAGGTTCCTCTAGCGGGATGGCCTACAATGAGCAGTTCTTC
CDR3 protein: CASSLGSSSGMAYNEQFF